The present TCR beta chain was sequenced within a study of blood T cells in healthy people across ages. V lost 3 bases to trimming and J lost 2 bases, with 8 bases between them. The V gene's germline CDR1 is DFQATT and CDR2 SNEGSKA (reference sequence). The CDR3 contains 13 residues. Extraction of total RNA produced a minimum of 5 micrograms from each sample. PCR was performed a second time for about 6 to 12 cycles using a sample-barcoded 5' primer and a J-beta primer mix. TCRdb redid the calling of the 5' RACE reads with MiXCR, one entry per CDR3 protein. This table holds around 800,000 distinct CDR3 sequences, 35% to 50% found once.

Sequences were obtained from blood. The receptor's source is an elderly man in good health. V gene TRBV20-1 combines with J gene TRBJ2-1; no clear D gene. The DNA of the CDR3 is TGCAGTGCTAGTTCCGCTGCCTACAATGAGCAGTTCTTC. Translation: CSASSAAYNEQFF.